This T cell receptor (beta chain) is from a study of cytomegalovirus exposure and HLA in healthy donors. Findings and limits, study-wide: It has been reported that TCR beta sequences accurately predicted the HLA-A and HLA-B alleles of most subjects.

On this clone: Its matching antigen is unknown.

In germline, CDR1 is SNHLY, CDR2 FYNNEI. The CDR3 is made up of 15 amino acids. The V gene end was trimmed by 1 base and the J gene end by 2 bases; junction bases not matched to a gene: 3. PCR amplification relied on 60 Vbeta primers (plus 13 Jbeta primers). Repertoires were generated with immunoSEQ multiplex PCR, while TCRdb's copy carries only in-frame clones and drops some. The repertoire consists of roughly 140,000 clones, with around 82% occurring once and the leading ten covering 5.5% to 8.5%. This sequence originates from a woman aged 45-65 years in good health and CMV-seropositive. V usage is TRBV2 and J usage is TRBJ1-2; 8 bases are shared with TRBD1. The sample taken for sequencing was PBMCs. For the CDR3, the DNA is TGTGCCAGCAGTGAAGTCTGGACAGGGAACTATGGCTACACCTTC. Protein product: CASSEVWTGNYGYTF.